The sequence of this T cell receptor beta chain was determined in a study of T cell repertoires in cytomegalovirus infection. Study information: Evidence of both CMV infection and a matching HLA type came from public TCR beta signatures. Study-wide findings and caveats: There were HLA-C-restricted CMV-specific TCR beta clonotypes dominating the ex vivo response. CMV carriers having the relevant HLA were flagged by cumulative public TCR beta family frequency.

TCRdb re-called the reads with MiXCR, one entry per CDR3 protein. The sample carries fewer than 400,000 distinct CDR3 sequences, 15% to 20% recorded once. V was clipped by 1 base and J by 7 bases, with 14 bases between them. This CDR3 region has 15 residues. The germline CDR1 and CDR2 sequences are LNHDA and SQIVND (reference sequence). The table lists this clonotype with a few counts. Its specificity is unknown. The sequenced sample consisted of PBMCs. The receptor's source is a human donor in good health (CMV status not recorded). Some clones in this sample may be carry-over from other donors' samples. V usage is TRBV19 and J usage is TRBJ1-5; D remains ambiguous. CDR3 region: CASSIAAGLGQPQHF. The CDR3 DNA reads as TGTGCCAGTAGTATAGCCGCCGGGTTGGGGCAGCCCCAGCATTTT.